The present TCR beta chain was sequenced within a study of spatial heterogeneity in lung cancer. The time point is: sample taken at primary tumor resection. Unsorted whole RNA of tumor, nontumor lung or frozen PBMC was sequenced. One entry per CDR3 protein, called by TCRdb with MiXCR from the 5' RACE reads. The sample contains approximately 39,000 distinct CDR3 sequences, around 5.8% of which appear only once. This clonotype was detected ten times or more. Specimen: PBMCs, collected at surgery. The sequence came from a male donor with early-stage non-small cell lung cancer.

The CDR3 spells CASSRTGPQLSNQPQHF. Here the CDR3 DNA reads TGTGCCAGCAGCCGGACAGGGCCCCAGCTTAGCAATCAGCCCCAGCATTTT. The V and J genes are TRBV7-9 and TRBJ1-5; 8 bases are a match to TRBD1. In germline, CDR1 is SEHNR, CDR2 FQNEAQ (reference sequence). The CDR3 consists of 17 residues. The V segment lost 5 bases and the J segment 0 bases; nucleotides outside the gene matches: 9.